The clone carrying this TCR beta chain was counted many times. cDNA synthesis used the whole RNA isolate, giving expressed TCRB sequences. Produced via immunoSEQ multiplex PCR; TCRdb's table is partial and in-frame only. The profile shows 200,000 to 300,000 clones, 27% of them singletons. CDR3 length equals 14 residues. Germline CDR1 reads MGHRA; CDR2 reads YSYEKL. V was trimmed by 2 bases and J by 4 bases, leaving 12 bases between them. The entry originates in a study of beta chain features in type 1 diabetes. The sequenced sample was central memory CD4+ T cells from blood. The sequence derives from a man aged 25 to 40 in good health. The chain recombines TRBV4-1 with TRBJ2-7; tentatively, D is TRBD1 (5 bases). CDR3 in amino acids: CASSQQSGPYEQYF. CDR3 nucleotide sequence: TGCGCCAGCAGCCAACAATCAGGGCCGTACGAGCAGTACTTC.